This entry describes one T cell receptor beta chain. It has no known antigen specificity. Base qualities are missing; no much larger clone stands one base away. The data stem from a study of vaccination effects on CD4 cells after COVID-19 (dated by TCRdb to between 2022 and 2023). Concerning the study at large: Across the study, the median time from the second dose to post-vaccine sampling was 72 days (range 14 to 241). SARS-CoV-2 spike-specific CD4+ TCR repertoires from before and after mRNA vaccination were compared in COVID-19 convalescent patients and in infection-naive vaccine recipients. Altogether, approximately 10 COVID-19 convalescent patients and several SARS-CoV-2-naive healthy vaccine recipients made up the full study. The Oncomine TCR Beta short-read assay on an Illumina iSeq 100 was used to sequence cultures from other donors in the study. Paper-wide results and their limitations: Only a small number of convalescent patients were included, and no early post-infection timepoints were available, which limited the study. Both infection-induced and vaccine-induced clones contracted markedly at late post-vaccination timepoints, which is consistent with waning T cell responses. In healthy vaccine recipients, vaccine-induced clones were almost all SARS-CoV-2 mono-reactive, with only 1 of 255 cross-reactive with common cold coronaviruses.

To identify antigen-specific CD4+ T cell clonotypes by their expansion, the ViraFEST assay first stimulated PBMC with viral peptide pools and then applied TCR sequencing. After more than nine days of culture, CD4+ T cells were isolated with the EasySep CD4+ T cell isolation kit. Each participant got two doses of an mRNA SARS-CoV-2 vaccine, either BNT162b2 or mRNA-1273. Healthy vaccine recipients had no prior SARS-CoV-2 infection, confirmed by negative nucleocapsid antibodies before and after vaccination. Two million PBMC per well were cultured with approximately 10 ug/ml peptides in IMDM containing approximately 4.5% human AB serum, about 9.6 IU/ml IL-2 and gentamicin. On days 3 and 7, half of the culture medium was replaced with fresh IL-2-containing medium. Unless noted otherwise, every peptide stimulation condition was grown in triplicate wells. Using Ficoll-Paque Plus gradient centrifugation, PBMC were separated from whole blood and then either used fresh or cryopreserved at -140C. The spike proteins of SARS-CoV-2 and of the common cold coronaviruses HCoV-NL63, HCoV-OC43 and HCoV-229E were spanned by overlapping peptide pools. The QIAamp micro DNA kit was used to extract genomic DNA from the cultured CD4+ T cells.

Library generation was performed with the immunoSEQ multiplex PCR assay. DNA from the CD4+ T cells that had been cultured and isolated underwent TCR beta CDR3 sequencing. Turning to the authors' computational methods: Non-productive TCR sequences were removed and reads were trimmed to the CDR3 region, keeping CDR3s of at least 7 amino acids. The MANAFEST web app was used to identify antigen-specific clonotypes by comparing expansion in peptide wells with expansion in reference cultures. To be called positive, a clone needed expansion at FDR<0.05 compared with the reference and with all other wells, an odds ratio greater than 5, and a frequency greater than 0.1% in two replicate wells. A clonotype was called cross-reactive if it was significantly expanded both in SARS-CoV-2 spike wells and in at least one common cold coronavirus spike condition. Levenshtein distance calculated with the stringdist R package was used to assess CDR3 similarity, and unrooted trees were constructed with ape in R 3.6.1. TCRdb carries this immuneACCESS record with in-frame sequences only. Its versions omit some clonotypes, under half of them owing to an unresolved V gene in the studies checked, with the rest unexplained. That table gives V, J and clone size, and the DNA gave D and trimming. The sample includes around 81,000 clones, with around four fifths observed a single time. The ten biggest clones cover about 1.2% of the sample.

The sequence came from a human donor who received a COVID-19 vaccine. This specimen was CD4+ T cells from PBMCs cultured with HCoV-OC43 spike peptides, taken after COVID-19 vaccination. The sample's cell subset or site label, in plain terms: HCoV-OC43 spike overlapping peptide pool stimulation.

CDR3 reads: CASSVAGGNTDTQYF. The bases read TGTGCCAGCAGCGTAGCGGGGGGTAACACAGATACGCAGTATTTT. The chain is encoded by TRBV28 joined to TRBJ2-3, and TRBD2 matches 10 of the central bases. The CDR3 runs 15 residues from the cysteine to the phenylalanine. Only the CDR3 part of the read is kept: 45 bases, read in frame from the first base. At the junction V is shortened by 6 bases and J by 2 bases; bases outside the gene matches: 5. The germline V gene gives CDR1 as MDHEN and CDR2 as SYDVKM. Here the CDR3 is joined to the reference TRBV28 and TRBJ2-3 genes, and the full variable domain is: DVKVTQSSRYLVKRTGEKVFLECVQDMDHENMFWYRQDPGLGLRLIYFSYDVKMKEKGDIPEGYSVSREKKERFSLILESASTNQTSMYLCASSVAGGNTDTQYFGPGTRLTVL.